One sample yielded the 32 T cell receptor beta chains listed below, sequenced in a study of shared clonotypes between healthy human individuals. The method was immunoSEQ multiplex PCR; TCRdb's version includes in-frame clones alone and lacks a portion of them. The repertoire holds approximately 2,000,000 clones, with just under 95% as singletons. Sequenced material: naive CD4+ T cells from PBMCs. As for subset: CD45RA+ positively selected. The receptors were sampled from a man aged 18 to 29 in good health. Some clones in this sample may be carry-over from other donors' samples.

This chain links TRBV30 with TRBJ2-7, with 10 bases fitting TRBD1. There are 13 residues in the CDR3. V was pared by 5 bases and J by 8 bases, with 9 bases of the junction left unmatched. Looked up from germline, CDR1 is GTSNPN and CDR2 is SVGIG (reference sequence). The CDR3 loop is CAWWTGGLSQQYF. As DNA, the CDR3 is TGTGCCTGGTGGACAGGGGGTCTCTCTCAGCAGTACTTC. The full variable domain, rest sourced from reference TRBV30 and TRBJ2-7, is SQTIHQWPATLVQPVGSPLSLECTVEGTSNPNLYWYRQAAGRGLQLLFYSVGIGQISSEVPQNLSASRPQDRQFILSSKKLLLSDSGFYLCAWWTGGLSQQYFGPGTRLTVT.

The J gene is TRBJ2-7, the V gene TRBV6-5; D uncertain. The CDR3 length is 14 residues. CDR1 and CDR2 from the germline V gene are MNHEY and SVGAGI. Trimming cost V 5 bases and J 1 base, with 12 bases left between them. CDR3 sequence (DNA): TGTGCCAGCAGTGACCGTTCAAGATCCTACGAGCAGTACTTC. It codes for CASSDRSRSYEQYF.

This sequence joins TRBV27 and TRBJ2-7; D may be TRBD1 (6 bases). The CDR3 contains 13 residues. Germline CDR1 is MNHEY and CDR2 is SMNVEV (reference sequence). V lost 6 bases, J lost 2 bases, and 11 bases lay in between. Written as DNA, the CDR3 is TGTGCCAGCAGCTCCGGGACAACCTACGAGCAGTACTTC. Translated, it gives CASSSGTTYEQYF.

The V gene is TRBV28, the J gene TRBJ1-2; D gene ambiguous. The CDR3 is 16 amino acids. Trimming removed 2 bases at V and 4 bases at J, with 17 bases between. Germline V lookup: CDR1 MDHEN, CDR2 SYDVKM. CDR3 residues: CASSLIALGSIYGYTF. The DNA for the CDR3 is TGTGCCAGCAGTTTAATCGCTCTCGGATCGATCTATGGCTACACCTTC.

J is TRBJ2-5 and V is TRBV28; 8 bases agree with TRBD1. The germline V gene encodes CDR1 MDHEN and CDR2 SYDVKM. CDR3 length equals 16 residues. The V and J ends lost 5 bases and 5 bases, in that order; junction bases with no gene match: 13. The CDR3 is CASSPHPGQGGETQYF. In nucleotides, the CDR3 is TGTGCCAGCAGTCCCCACCCAGGACAGGGCGGCGAGACCCAGTACTTC. The full variable domain, rest sourced from reference TRBV28 and TRBJ2-5, is DVKVTQSSRYLVKRTGEKVFLECVQDMDHENMFWYRQDPGLGLRLIYFSYDVKMKEKGDIPEGYSVSREKKERFSLILESASTNQTSMYLCASSPHPGQGGETQYFGPGTRLLVL.

The CDR3 DNA reads as TGCGCCAGCAGCCAGGTGACAGAGGCTTATGGCTACACCTTC. Encoded protein: CASSQVTEAYGYTF. The genes are TRBV4-1 and TRBJ1-2; D might be TRBD1 (5 bases). V lost 3 bases, J lost 5 bases, and 13 bases lay in between. CDR1 and CDR2 (germline): MGHRA, YSYEKL. The CDR3 covers 14 residues.

This sequence joins TRBV5-1 and TRBJ2-6, with D unresolved. The CDR3 length is 15 residues. V dropped 2 bases and J dropped 2 bases, with 8 bases sitting between them. In germline, CDR1 is SGHRS, CDR2 YFSETQ. The CDR3 coding sequence is TGCGCCAGCAGCTTCGGTAGGGCTGGGGCCAACGTCCTGACTTTC. This gives the protein CASSFGRAGANVLTF.

This clone appeared a few times. V usage is TRBV11-2 and J usage is TRBJ1-1; D is perhaps TRBD1 (5 bases). Germline-derived CDR1 and CDR2 are SGHAT and FQNNGV. CDR3 length: 16 amino acids. The V end lost 5 bases, the J end lost 5 bases, and 21 bases lay between the germline ends. The CDR3 region has the DNA TGTGCCAGCAGCCCATCAGTTTTGGGGCCCGGAACTGAAGCTTTCTTT. As protein: CASSPSVLGPGTEAFF.

The V and J genes are TRBV7-3 and TRBJ1-1; D call uncertain. V was pared by 3 bases and J by 6 bases, with 11 bases between. The CDR3 is 13 residues long. Germline loops: CDR1 SGHTA, CDR2 FQGTGA. The CDR3 nucleotides read TGTGCCAGCAGCTTGTACGAGGACGCTGAAGCTTTCTTT. Encoded protein: CASSLYEDAEAFF. The variable domain in full, completed from reference TRBV7-3 and TRBJ1-1, reads GAGVSQTPSNKVTEKGKYVELRCDPISGHTALYWYRQSLGQGPEFLIYFQGTGAADDSGLPNDRFFAVRPEGSVSTLKIQRTERGDSAVYLCASSLYEDAEAFFGQGTRLTVV.

CDR3 protein: CAWGGQRNEKLFF. The DNA for the CDR3 is TGTGCCTGGGGGGGACAGCGTAATGAAAAACTGTTTTTT. The genes are TRBV30 and TRBJ1-4; 7 bases match TRBD1. Per the germline V gene, CDR1 is GTSNPN and CDR2 is SVGIG (reference sequence). V lost 5 bases, J lost 4 bases, and 4 bases stayed unmatched. CDR3 length: 13 residues.

The V and J genes are TRBV18 and TRBJ1-1, with D possibly matching TRBD1 (6 bases). Germline assignment: CDR1 KGHSH and CDR2 LQKENI. This CDR3 spans 16 amino acids. The V end lost 6 bases, the J end lost 4 bases, and 21 bases lay between the germline ends. DNA of the CDR3: TGTGCCAGCTCCCTCGGGGAGGGGGTAATGGCCACTGAAGCTTTCTTT. It is translated as CASSLGEGVMATEAFF.

The chain has TRBV2 and TRBJ2-7, with 7 bases matching TRBD2. Germline values: CDR1 SNHLY, CDR2 FYNNEI. The CDR3 totals 16 residues. With V trimmed by 7 bases and J by 0 bases, 12 bases remained unmatched. The CDR3 coding sequence is TGTGCCAGCAACACCTTCGTTCCTAGCGGCTCCTACGAGCAGTACTTC. Amino acids: CASNTFVPSGSYEQYF. Filled out from reference TRBV2 and TRBJ2-7, the complete variable domain reads EPEVTQTPSHQVTQMGQEVILRCVPISNHLYFYWYRQILGQKVEFLVSFYNNEISEKSEIFDDQFSVERPDGSNFTLKIRSTKLEDSAMYFCASNTFVPSGSYEQYFGPGTRLTVT.

This rearrangement joins TRBV6-5 to TRBJ2-7, with D perhaps matching TRBD1 (6 bases). Trimming pared 0 bases from V and 2 bases from J, leaving 14 bases between. Germline-derived CDR1 and CDR2 are MNHEY and SVGAGI. The CDR3 contains 16 residues. The CDR3 nucleotides are TGTGCCAGCAGTTACTCCCCGACAGGTGCCCCCTACGAGCAGTACTTC. It yields the protein CASSYSPTGAPYEQYF.

A word on this clone: The identical CDR3 is also encoded by other nucleotide sequences in the sample. V usage is TRBV7-9 and J usage is TRBJ1-5, with TRBD1 as a possible D gene (5 bases). With 6 bases removed from V and 0 bases from J, the gap between germline ends came to 12 bases. The length of the CDR3 is 15 residues. Germline V gene lookup returns CDR1 SEHNR and CDR2 FQNEAQ (reference sequence). For the CDR3, the DNA is TGTGCCAGCAGTCTCGACAGTTATAGCAATCAGCCCCAGCATTTT. Protein: CASSLDSYSNQPQHF.

The genes are TRBV28 and TRBJ1-1, with D possibly TRBD1 on 6 matching bases. Germline values: CDR1 MDHEN, CDR2 SYDVKM. CDR3 length equals 15 residues. V dropped 5 bases and J dropped 5 bases, with 18 bases sitting between them. The CDR3 nucleotides are TGTGCCAGCAGTCCCCAGGCAGGGGTCGTAACTGAAGCTTTCTTT. Protein: CASSPQAGVVTEAFF. Supplemented by reference TRBV28 and TRBJ1-1, the full variable domain reads DVKVTQSSRYLVKRTGEKVFLECVQDMDHENMFWYRQDPGLGLRLIYFSYDVKMKEKGDIPEGYSVSREKKERFSLILESASTNQTSMYLCASSPQAGVVTEAFFGQGTRLTVV.

V and J are TRBV15 and TRBJ2-3, with 9 bases identical to TRBD1. V shed 3 bases, J shed 0 bases, and the junction held 4 bases outside the gene matches. The CDR3 has 16 residues. Germline CDR1 reads LNHNV; CDR2 reads YYDKDF (reference sequence). CDR3 sequence (DNA): TGTGCCACCAGCAGGGGACAGGGTTTTAGCACAGATACGCAGTATTTT. This gives the protein CATSRGQGFSTDTQYF.

V is TRBV4-3 and J is TRBJ2-1; 7 bases match TRBD2. CDR1 LGHNA and CDR2 YSLEER come from the germline V gene. J was trimmed by 8 bases and V by 1 base; bases with no gene match: 14. This CDR3 is 17 amino acids long. Written as DNA, the CDR3 is TGCGCCAGCAGCCAAGTTGCAAGCGGGGTTAGGTCCGATGAGCAGTTCTTC. It encodes CASSQVASGVRSDEQFF.

The J gene is TRBJ1-1, the V gene TRBV28; possibly TRBD1 for D (5 bases). The CDR3 consists of 15 residues. Germline assignment: CDR1 MDHEN and CDR2 SYDVKM. V gave up 3 bases and J gave up 4 bases, with 15 bases separating them. The CDR3 DNA follows: TGTGCCAGCAGTTTTGGGGGAAGGGTCCGCACTGAAGCTTTCTTT. Amino acid sequence: CASSFGGRVRTEAFF.

The chain couples TRBV7-7 to TRBJ1-3; D call uncertain. CDR1 is SSHAT, CDR2 FNYEAQ, per germline (reference sequence). V was cut by 5 bases and J by 2 bases, with 4 bases left in between. The CDR3 contains 12 residues. CDR3 amino acids: CASSRAGNTIYF. The DNA of the CDR3 is TGTGCCAGCAGCCGCGCTGGAAACACCATATATTTT.

The chain is built from TRBV25-1 and TRBJ1-3; D gene unclear. The length of the CDR3 is 14 residues. Germline loops: CDR1 MGHDK, CDR2 SYGVNS. Trimming cost V 0 bases and J 9 bases, with 12 bases left between them. The CDR3 region is CASSEYPQSSTIYF. CDR3 bases: TGTGCCAGCAGTGAATATCCTCAGAGTAGCACCATATATTTT. Using reference TRBV25-1 and TRBJ1-3 for the parts outside the CDR3, the full variable domain is EADIYQTPRYLVIGTGKKITLECSQTMGHDKMYWYQQDPGMELHLIHYSYGVNSTEKGDLSSESTVSRIRTEHFPLTLESARPSHTSQYLCASSEYPQSSTIYFGEGSWLTVV.

About this clone: The junction and the germline gene differ at one end; a read error may be behind it. V is TRBV7-9 and J is TRBJ2-7, with D maybe TRBD1 (5 bases). CDR1 is SEHNR, CDR2 FQNEAQ, per germline (reference sequence). The CDR3 has 14 amino acids. DNA of the CDR3: TGTGCCAGCAGCTTAGACGGGTATGGGGCACCCCCCGAGTTC. The encoded protein is CASSLDGYGAPPEF.

The V gene is TRBV6-1, the J gene TRBJ1-2, with 8 nucleotides matching TRBD1. The germline gives CDR1 MNHNS, CDR2 SASEGT. V was pared by 6 bases and J by 8 bases, with 11 bases of the junction left unmatched. The CDR3 has 14 residues. CDR3: CASRKRQGWRGYTF. In DNA, the CDR3 is TGTGCCAGCAGGAAAAGACAGGGGTGGCGGGGCTACACCTTC.

The genes are TRBV28 and TRBJ1-1; D remains ambiguous. Germline V lookup: CDR1 MDHEN, CDR2 SYDVKM. The CDR3 spans 15 residues. V was clipped by 5 bases and J by 5 bases, with 18 bases between them. As DNA, the CDR3 is TGTGCCAGCAGTGGGAATCCTTCGGTGGGGACTGAAGCTTTCTTT. This codes for CASSGNPSVGTEAFF.

The chain joins TRBV5-4 to TRBJ2-3; TRBD2 matches at 8 bases. Germline CDR1 is SGHNT and CDR2 is YYREEE (reference sequence). Unmatched junction bases numbered 5, after V lost 2 bases and J lost 3 bases. This CDR3 is built from 15 residues. CDR3 sequence reads: CASSFRVAGTDTQYF. CDR3 nucleotide sequence: TGTGCCAGCAGCTTTCGAGTAGCGGGGACAGATACGCAGTATTTT.

This chain uses TRBV5-8 with TRBJ2-7; 9 nucleotides agree with TRBD2. Germline CDR1 is SGHTS and CDR2 is YDEGEE. J gave up 9 bases and V 0 bases, and 7 bases lay outside the gene matches. The CDR3 covers 14 residues. CDR3 residues: CASSLVAGGPVQYF. The CDR3 nucleotides read TGTGCCAGCAGCTTGGTCGCGGGAGGGCCGGTGCAGTACTTC. Full variable domain (missing parts from reference TRBV5-8 and TRBJ2-7): EAGVTQSPTHLIKTRGQQATLRCSPISGHTSVYWYQQALGLGLQFLLWYDEGEERNRGNFPPRFSGRQFPNYSSELNVNALELEDSALYLCASSLVAGGPVQYFGPGTRLTVT.

This sequence joins TRBV10-1 and TRBJ2-7; D unresolved. The CDR3 covers 14 residues. Trimming removed 4 bases from V and 0 bases from J, with 10 bases in between. Germline-derived CDR1 and CDR2 are WNHNN and SYGVQD (reference sequence). The CDR3 bases are TGCGCCAGCAGTGGCCCACCCTACTCCTACGAGCAGTACTTC. It translates to CASSGPPYSYEQYF.

The chain has TRBV5-1 and TRBJ2-7; D may be TRBD2 (5 bases). V lost 4 bases, J lost 3 bases, and 29 bases lay in between. The CDR3 is 19 residues long. Germline values: CDR1 SGHRS, CDR2 YFSETQ. The CDR3 protein is CASSPAYGVAIAQLYEQYF. The CDR3 DNA reads TGCGCCAGCAGCCCAGCTTATGGGGTGGCGATAGCGCAACTCTACGAGCAGTACTTC.

The chain couples TRBV2 to TRBJ1-5; D gene unclear. This CDR3 spans 16 amino acids. V shed 1 base and J shed 6 bases, with 16 bases lying between them. The V gene's germline CDR1 is SNHLY and CDR2 FYNNEI. CDR3: CASSEGLGTQGQPQHF. CDR3 nucleotide sequence: TGTGCCAGCAGTGAAGGTCTGGGCACCCAAGGTCAGCCCCAGCATTTT.

The genes are TRBV28 and TRBJ2-3; 10 nucleotides align to TRBD1. After removal of 6 bases from V and 5 bases from J, the junction contained 5 bases not matched to a gene. The CDR3 contains 14 residues. The germline CDR1 and CDR2 sequences are MDHEN and SYDVKM. Written as DNA, the CDR3 is TGTGCCAGCAGCAGACAGGGGGCTGTAGATACGCAGTATTTT. It encodes CASSRQGAVDTQYF. The full variable domain, rest sourced from reference TRBV28 and TRBJ2-3, is DVKVTQSSRYLVKRTGEKVFLECVQDMDHENMFWYRQDPGLGLRLIYFSYDVKMKEKGDIPEGYSVSREKKERFSLILESASTNQTSMYLCASSRQGAVDTQYFGPGTRLTVL.

V gene TRBV28 combines with J gene TRBJ2-5, with D uncertain. Trimming shortened V by 3 bases and J by 4 bases, and 15 bases separated the two germline ends. Germline V gives CDR1 MDHEN, CDR2 SYDVKM. The CDR3 is 15 residues long. The CDR3 nucleotides are TGTGCCAGCAGTTTGCCAGGAGCCAAGCGAGAGACCCAGTACTTC. This codes for CASSLPGAKRETQYF.

The J gene is TRBJ2-7, the V gene TRBV28, with 7 nucleotides matching TRBD2. The germline V gene encodes CDR1 MDHEN and CDR2 SYDVKM. Trimming removed 7 bases from V and 0 bases from J; junction bases left unmatched: 6. CDR3 size: 14 residues. For the CDR3, the DNA is TGTGCCAGCACACGGGACTATTACTCCTACGAGCAGTACTTC. Amino acid sequence: CASTRDYYSYEQYF.

The chain is built from TRBV30 and TRBJ2-7; 7 bases align to TRBD2. Trimming at V came to 1 base and at J to 5 bases, leaving 8 bases not matched to a gene. Germline assignment: CDR1 GTSNPN and CDR2 SVGIG (reference sequence). The CDR3 totals 14 residues. The CDR3 DNA is TGTGCCTGGAGTGCCGGCGGGAGTTATGACGAGCAGTACTTC. Its translation is CAWSAGGSYDEQYF. The variable domain in full, with the rest retrieved from reference TRBV30 and TRBJ2-7, is SQTIHQWPATLVQPVGSPLSLECTVEGTSNPNLYWYRQAAGRGLQLLFYSVGIGQISSEVPQNLSASRPQDRQFILSSKKLLLSDSGFYLCAWSAGGSYDEQYFGPGTRLTVT.